The T cell receptor (beta chain) under discussion was sequenced for a study of cytomegalovirus exposure and HLA in healthy donors (dated by TCRdb to about 2017). Turning to the overall study: In an earlier analysis of 550 to 750 of the donors, less than 350 Gb of sequence data and 100 million or so unique TCR beta sequences from about 190 million T cells were reported. HLA typing covered class I and class II loci at four-digit resolution. In a later genetic analysis, genome-wide SNP genotypes for 398 of the 666 donors were used, and that subset was treated as a discovery cohort. Of the roughly 410 genotyped donors, approximately 81% were placed in the genetic ancestry cluster associated with self-reported Caucasian donors. Donor age, sex, ethnicity and CMV serostatus were compiled alongside the repertoire data. The later analysis used no new phenotypic data to find candidate immune exposures, relying instead on TCR beta sequences and their occurrence across donors. An earlier analysis of 500 to 750 of the donors applied high-throughput TCR beta sequencing to assess whether each TCR beta V gene segment acted as functional or pseudogenic. Roughly 300 gigabases of sequencing data and approximately 92 million unique TCR sequences made up an early release that covered several hundred HLA-typed donors. The study combined high-throughput TCR immunosequencing, statistical association of individual TCRs with disease status, and machine learning to predict cytomegalovirus infection status. The study used immunosequencing to profile the T cell repertoires of approximately 690 subjects and linked those repertoires to cytomegalovirus serostatus. Every repertoire in the discovery cohort had been generated on one and the same sequencing platform. A handful of DR-DQ haplotypes were treated as single units for association and clustering because of strong linkage in the cohort. Across some 400 genotyped donors of the cohort, an average of about 250,000 unique TCR beta nucleotide sequences per donor were sequenced, and roughly 20% of those sequences were non-productive. The study aimed to test whether signatures of past pathogen exposure could be identified by cataloging public T cell receptors. Typing coverage varied by locus: about 620-630 donors for A, B, C, DRB1 and DQB1; around 560 for DQA1; about 600 for DPA1; roughly 470 for DPB1. Besides the first cohort of roughly 640 subjects, a separate validation cohort made up of roughly 130 different subjects was used. To study patterns of TCR occurrence, a later analysis re-analyzed previously published TCR beta repertoires from around 700 donors and added high-resolution HLA genotyping.

Library prep was done by the immunoSEQ multiplex PCR assay. A mixture of 60 forward primers for TCR Vbeta segments and 13 reverse primers for TCR Jbeta segments was used in the multiplex PCR. Amplification of the CDR3 region of rearranged TCR beta genes was performed with a multiplex PCR assay on genomic DNA. On the Illumina HiSeq System, the amplified TCR beta libraries were sequenced as 87-base-pair reads. On the study's bioinformatics: Across the 500 to 750 repertoires, a later analysis counted 80 million or so unique TCR beta chains, some 11 million of which were shared by at least two donors. Raw reads were error-corrected and collapsed into unique sequences by a nearest-neighbor algorithm in which closely related sequences were merged to remove PCR and sequencing errors. CDR3 sequences were aligned to IMGT reference sequences to assign V, D and J gene segments. For a sequence to be retained, at least a six-nucleotide match to both a V gene segment and a J gene segment was required. Rearrangements were classified as productive when the CDR3 lacked stop codons and remained in frame with V and J, and all other rearrangements were classified as non-productive. CDR3 was defined according to IMGT convention as the region running from the second conserved V-encoded cysteine to the conserved J-encoded phenylalanine. The earlier analysis of about 570 of the donors excluded any sequence lacking an unambiguous match to a single V gene segment. An earlier analysis of a few hundred of the donors called V segments functional above 56.7% productive rearrangements and segregating when the between-donor standard deviation exceeded 5%. A statistical classification framework was developed to diagnose cytomegalovirus status using the catalog of TCR beta chain sequences. In a later analysis, TCR nucleotide sequences were compared against IMGT/GENE-DB human TR gene sequences so that V and J genes could be assigned. Using the TCRdist pipeline, a later analysis assigned CDR3 sequences along with most-parsimonious VDJ recombination scenarios. In a later analysis, every TCR beta chain was defined by the combination of its CDR3 amino acid sequence and its V-gene family, and reads without a unique V-gene family were dropped. A later analysis removed several hundred highly shared, low-generation-probability nucleotide sequences to deal with suspected cross-contamination and a sequencing artifact. For each public chain, a later analysis derived a clonal expansion index from normalized ranks of inferred template counts within each repertoire. In a later analysis, generation probabilities were computed with a VDJ recombination model fitted to out-of-frame rearrangements, and the resulting probabilities were checked against IGoR. In a later analysis, TCR-TCR, TCR-HLA and TCR-CMV co-occurrence was scored with hypergeometric tests, and a repertoire-size bias correction was applied to TCR pairs. In a later analysis, false discovery rates were estimated by permuting HLA or CMV assignments 20 times. In a later analysis, co-occurring TCRs were grouped using DBSCAN, with TCRdist sequence similarity added in when clustering inside HLA-allele-positive subsets. Repertoires with fewer than 30,000 or more than 120,000 public chains were left out of co-occurrence clustering, as were about five repertoires with anomalous nucleotide sharing. The immuneACCESS repertoire file appears here via TCRdb, limited to in-frame rearrangements. These files lack a portion of the clones; in checked studies, under half of the deficit traces to unresolved V genes, and the cause of the others is not known. V, J and clone size are taken as reported in that table, and D and trimming were inferred from the DNA itself. The sample has about 140,000 clones on record, over 75% of them singletons. 1.8% of the sample is in the top ten clones.

The CDR3 holds 14 amino acids from the cysteine to the phenylalanine. The CDR3 DNA has 42 bases and is translated from base 1. V loses 2 bases, J loses 4 bases, and the germline ends lie 9 bases apart. Taken from the germline V gene, the CDR1 and CDR2 loops are SGHRS and YFSETQ. Summary of the overall study and its limitations: In a later analysis, about 16,000 TCR beta sequences were associated with specific HLA alleles at a false discovery rate of 0.05. Cytomegalovirus status was reported to be diagnosed by the classifier with high specificity and sensitivity in both the original and validation cohorts. A later analysis found that most CMV-associated TCR beta chains appeared HLA-restricted, with HLA associations seemingly driven largely by CMV exposure. Correlated functional status among segregating V segments might be attributable to linkage disequilibrium, but an unknown experimental factor could not be ruled out. A total of 150 or so TCR beta chains were listed by the study as associated with cytomegalovirus. A few of the identified cytomegalovirus-associated TCR beta chains were confirmed in vitro to be specific for cytomegalovirus antigens. The presence/absence analyses assumed that sequencing depth was roughly uniform across donors, and that assumption may not be true. The sequencing pipeline was judged likely to have produced a cluster of highly shared sequence variants as a technical artifact. According to the authors, the approach could potentially be generalized to other disease states and immunological phenotypes. Because HLA typing was unavailable for some donors at each locus, only the typed subset was used in association tests. Because counts were too low, 15 to 20 rarely observed V segments, including chromosome 9 orphons, were left out of the earlier analysis of some 600 of the donors. Because the 87-base-pair reads could not distinguish some IMGT-functional V segments, including TRBV6-2 and TRBV6-3, those segments were excluded. The cohort was sequenced for TCR beta chains only, and without alpha or paired-chain data the features that could be detected were limited. A later genetic analysis associated a missense DCLRE1C variant with V-gene and J-gene trimming of TCR beta chains, and an independent cohort replicated the association. A later genetic analysis reported fewer N-insertions in productive TCRs among donors in an Asian-associated ancestry cluster than the roughly 620-donor mean. Strong co-occurrence of HLA alleles, especially DR and DQ, made assigning TCR associations to individual alleles difficult. A further reported finding was that TCR beta sequences accurately predicted the HLA-A and HLA-B alleles for most subjects in the first cohort. A later analysis reported that several top co-occurrence clusters appeared linked to parvovirus B19, influenza, CMV and Epstein-Barr virus. According to a later analysis, TCR association rates differed among HLA loci, with DRB1 alleles showing the most associated TCRs and HLA-C alleles showing the fewest. Most TCR sequences were observed very rarely across donors, whereas some public TCRs were present in many individuals. In an earlier analysis of around 600 of the donors, most TCR beta V segments were observed in productive rearrangements about 90% or about 30% of the time, broadly matching IMGT annotations. A later analysis found that HLA-associated TCR beta chains were more clonally expanded and had lower generation probabilities than equally common non-associated chains. Immune exposure information for the cohort was limited to CMV serostatus.

The cohort comprised some 700 healthy bone marrow donors. At the time of sampling, all cohort members were nominally healthy, though unrecorded immune exposures were likely present. The donor was CMV seronegative and was included in the group of several hundred seronegative cohort members. A peripheral blood sample was provided by each donor, and peripheral blood mononuclear cells were used for TCR beta sequencing. The Qiagen DNeasy Blood Extraction Kit was used to extract genomic DNA from the blood cell samples. Worth noting for this clone: The clone's antigen remains unknown. No base quality information exists; no much larger clone differs at one position.

The sequencing input was PBMCs. The sequence came from a man aged 35-49 years in good health and CMV-seronegative. The rearranged chain carries TRBV5-1 and TRBJ2-2; the D segment cannot be called with confidence. Here is the DNA: TGCGCCAGCAGCTTTGGGCAGAGCACCGGGGAGCTGTTTTTT. Translated, this gives CASSFGQSTGELFF.